One sample yielded the 10 T cell receptor beta chains listed below, sequenced in a study of T cells in Graves' hyperthyroidism and ophthalmopathy. RNA transcripts served as the template for amplifying TCR beta CDR3 regions. HTBI primers drove first-round RT-PCR of the TCR CDR3. TCRdb reprocessed the multiplex PCR reads with MiXCR, giving one entry per CDR3 protein. Of around 300,000 distinct CDR3 sequences in the sample, 13% to 15% were seen once. The source material was blood. Receptors were obtained from a woman aged 45-65 years with Graves' hyperthyroidism that later progressed to Graves' ophthalmopathy.

V usage is TRBV6-5 and J usage is TRBJ1-2; D remains ambiguous. V was pared by 2 bases and J by 4 bases, with 14 bases between. Germline V CDR1 and CDR2: MNHEY, SVGAGI. This CDR3 has 15 residues. The CDR3 here is CASSYGRTESYGYTF. CDR3 coding DNA: TGTGCCAGCAGTTACGGGAGGACGGAGTCCTATGGCTACACCTTC.

V and J are TRBV7-9 and TRBJ2-3; 13 positions match TRBD2. Germline assignment: CDR1 SEHNR and CDR2 FQNEAQ (reference sequence). The CDR3 covers 19 residues. V shed 5 bases and J 2 bases; nucleotides not matched to a gene: 13. The CDR3 is CASSPGLAGVSASTDTQYF. The CDR3 DNA reads as TGTGCCAGCAGCCCCGGACTAGCGGGAGTTTCGGCTTCCACAGATACGCAGTATTTT.

The CDR3 bases are TGTGCCACCAGTGATGCCACAGGGGGAACGCCCCAGCATTTT. This encodes CATSDATGGTPQHF. The rearrangement links TRBV24-1 to TRBJ1-5, with TRBD1 identical over 8 bases. CDR3 length: 14 amino acids. Germline V CDR1 and CDR2: KGHDR, SFDVKD. Trimming took 3 bases from V and 9 from J; bases not matched to a gene: 6.

The chain joins TRBV5-8 to TRBJ1-4; TRBD1 aligns across 8 bases. With V trimmed by 0 bases and J by 8 bases, 3 bases remained unmatched. CDR3 size: 14 residues. Germline V gene data show CDR1 as SGHTS and CDR2 as YDEGEE. CDR3 DNA: TGTGCCAGCAGCTTGGACAGGGGGAAAGAAAAACTGTTTTTT. It yields the protein CASSLDRGKEKLFF.

V is TRBV5-1 and J is TRBJ2-1, with D maybe TRBD2 (5 bases). V was shortened by 4 bases and J by 3 bases, with 14 bases between the two germline ends. Germline V gives CDR1 SGHRS, CDR2 YFSETQ. The CDR3 consists of 15 residues. CDR3 in DNA: TGCGCCAGCAGCCCCGAAGAGGGTGGCTACAATGAGCAGTTCTTC. It encodes CASSPEEGGYNEQFF.

This clonotype was detected ten times or more. The rearrangement uses TRBV18 and TRBJ1-4; 9 nucleotides agree with TRBD1. The CDR3 length is 15 residues. Per germline, CDR1 KGHSH and CDR2 LQKENI. The V and J ends lost 3 bases and 4 bases, in that order; junction bases with no gene match: 3. The chain's CDR3 is CASSPGTGINEKLFF. The CDR3 nucleotides read TGTGCCAGCTCACCGGGGACAGGGATTAATGAAAAACTGTTTTTT.

This clonotype was counted between two and nine times. The chain is built from TRBV5-1 and TRBJ1-1; D may be TRBD1 (6 bases). The V gene's germline CDR1 is SGHRS and CDR2 YFSETQ. CDR3 length equals 11 residues. The V end lost 6 bases, the J end lost 8 bases, and 11 bases lay between the germline ends. This CDR3 reads CASTYGQEAFF. CDR3 nucleotides: TGCGCCAGCACGTACGGACAGGAAGCTTTCTTT.

This clonotype occurred many times. The chain recombines TRBV7-2 with TRBJ2-7; 9 nucleotides align to TRBD1. V shed 6 bases and J 3 bases; nucleotides not matched to a gene: 15. The CDR3 has 17 amino acids. Germline CDR1 SGHTA, CDR2 FQGNSA. DNA for the CDR3: TGTGCCAGCAGTAGAGAACTCCGGGACAGGGTTATCTACGAGCAGTACTTC. It is translated as CASSRELRDRVIYEQYF.

Many counts were recorded for this clonotype. The CDR3 region is CASSPADREAHGYTF. The CDR3 nucleotides are TGTGCCAGCAGCCCCGCGGATAGGGAAGCTCATGGCTACACCTTC. J is TRBJ1-2 and V is TRBV13; unclear D gene. The CDR3 length is 15 residues. Between the trimmed V and J ends, which lost 5 bases and 6 bases, there was a span of 19 bases. Germline CDR1 reads PRHDT; CDR2 reads FYEKMQ (reference sequence).

A word on this clonotype: A much bigger clone sits one base away, suggesting this may be a read error. The CDR3 carries no conserved terminal phenylalanine or tryptophan, so it likely arises from a read error. This chain uses TRBV28 with TRBJ2-2; 7 bases are shared with TRBD1. The germline gives CDR1 MDHEN, CDR2 SYDVKM. V lost 6 bases, J lost 5 bases, and 9 bases stayed unmatched. CDR3 length: 15 amino acids. CDR3 in DNA: TGTGCCAGCAGGAAACGCAGGGGGAAAACCGGGGAGCTGTTTGTT. This encodes CASRKRRGKTGELFV.